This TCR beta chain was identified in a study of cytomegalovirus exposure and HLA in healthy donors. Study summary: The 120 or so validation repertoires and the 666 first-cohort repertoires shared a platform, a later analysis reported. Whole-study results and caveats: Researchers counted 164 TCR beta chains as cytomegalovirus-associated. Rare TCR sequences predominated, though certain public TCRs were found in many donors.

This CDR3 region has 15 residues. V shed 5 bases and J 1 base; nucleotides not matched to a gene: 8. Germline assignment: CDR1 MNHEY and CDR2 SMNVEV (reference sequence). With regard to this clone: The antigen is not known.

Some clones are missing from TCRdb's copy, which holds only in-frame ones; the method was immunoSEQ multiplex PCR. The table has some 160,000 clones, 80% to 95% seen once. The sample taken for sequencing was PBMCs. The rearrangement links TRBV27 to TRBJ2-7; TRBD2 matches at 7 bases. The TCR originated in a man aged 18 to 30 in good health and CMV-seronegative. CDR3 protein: CASSARDGGSYEQYF. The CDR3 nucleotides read TGTGCCAGCAGTGCCCGGGACGGGGGGTCCTACGAGCAGTACTTC.